This T cell receptor beta chain appears in the sequencing data of a study of cytotoxic CD8 clonotypes in ibrutinib-treated CLL. Study background: Patient counts were approximately 12 relapsed/refractory, 15 treatment-naive and 17 to 18 IGHV unmutated.

Study-wide findings and caveats: Baseline clonality, above age-matched healthy donor levels, tracked circulating CD8+ T-cell counts. Whereas clonality rose at ibrutinib response, it declined toward baseline at progression.

The table came from immunoSEQ multiplex PCR; TCRdb's copy has only in-frame clones and leaves some out. This table has about 140,000 clones, 75% to 85% appearing once. From germline, CDR1 is SSHAT and CDR2 FNYEAQ (reference sequence). The germline V and J ends were trimmed by 5 bases and 9 bases, with 14 bases remaining between them. CDR3 size: 13 residues. This clone was seen a handful of times. The target antigen is unknown. Material: PBMCs, obtained after 36 months of ibrutinib treatment. V is TRBV7-7 and J is TRBJ2-1, with D perhaps TRBD2 (5 bases). This sequence originates from a human donor with chronic lymphocytic leukemia. DNA for the CDR3: TGTGCCAGCAGCGCCAGTGGGCTAGCTGAGCAGTTCTTC. Its protein is CASSASGLAEQFF.